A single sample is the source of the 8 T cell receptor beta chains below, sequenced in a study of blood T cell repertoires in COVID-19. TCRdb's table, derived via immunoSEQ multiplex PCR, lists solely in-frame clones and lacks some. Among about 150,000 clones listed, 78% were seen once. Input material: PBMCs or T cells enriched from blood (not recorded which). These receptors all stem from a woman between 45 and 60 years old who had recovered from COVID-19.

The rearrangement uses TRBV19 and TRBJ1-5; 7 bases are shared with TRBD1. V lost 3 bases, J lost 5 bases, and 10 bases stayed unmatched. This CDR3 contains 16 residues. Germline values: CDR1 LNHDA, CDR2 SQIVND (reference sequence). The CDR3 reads CASSIWWTGMDQPQHF. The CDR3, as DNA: TGTGCCAGTAGTATTTGGTGGACAGGTATGGATCAGCCCCAGCATTTT.

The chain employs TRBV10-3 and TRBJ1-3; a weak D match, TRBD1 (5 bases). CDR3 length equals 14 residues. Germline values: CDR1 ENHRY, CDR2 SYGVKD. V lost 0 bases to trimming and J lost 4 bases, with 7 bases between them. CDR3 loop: CAISESQGGNTIYF. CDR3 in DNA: TGTGCCATCAGTGAGTCCCAGGGAGGAAACACCATATATTTT.

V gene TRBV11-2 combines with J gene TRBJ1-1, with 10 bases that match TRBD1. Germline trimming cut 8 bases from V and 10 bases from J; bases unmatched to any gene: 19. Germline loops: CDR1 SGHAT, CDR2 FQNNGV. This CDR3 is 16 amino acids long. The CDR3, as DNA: TGTGCCAGCGGGAGGACTCAACCGGGACAGGGGCCGGCAGCTTTCTTT. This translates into CASGRTQPGQGPAAFF.

CDR3 in DNA: TGTGCCAGCAGCTTATATCAGGGGAGCTCCTACAATGAGCAGTTCTTC. Amino acids: CASSLYQGSSYNEQFF. The V and J genes are TRBV7-2 and TRBJ2-1, with D possibly matching TRBD1 (6 bases). Germline values: CDR1 SGHTA, CDR2 FQGNSA. The CDR3 runs to 16 residues. The germline V and J ends were trimmed by 2 bases and 0 bases, with 11 bases remaining between them.

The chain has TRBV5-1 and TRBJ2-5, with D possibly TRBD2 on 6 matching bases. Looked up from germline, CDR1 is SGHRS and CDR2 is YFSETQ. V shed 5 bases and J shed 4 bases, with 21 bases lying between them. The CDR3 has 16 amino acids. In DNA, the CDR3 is TGCGCCAGCAGGAGTATCCGCAGGGAGGTAGGAGAGACCCAGTACTTC. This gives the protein CASRSIRREVGETQYF.

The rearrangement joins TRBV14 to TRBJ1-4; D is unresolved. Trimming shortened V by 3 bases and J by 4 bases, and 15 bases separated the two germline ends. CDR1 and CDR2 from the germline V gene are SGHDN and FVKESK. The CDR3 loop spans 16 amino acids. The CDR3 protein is CASSQGRGVGNEKLFF. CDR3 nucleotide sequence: TGTGCCAGCAGCCAGGGCCGGGGAGTCGGTAATGAAAAACTGTTTTTT.

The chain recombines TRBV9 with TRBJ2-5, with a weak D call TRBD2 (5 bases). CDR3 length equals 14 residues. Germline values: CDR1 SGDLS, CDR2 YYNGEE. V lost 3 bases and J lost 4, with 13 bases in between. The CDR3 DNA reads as TGTGCCAGCAGCGCCAGTAGAGGGCGAGAGACCCAGTACTTC. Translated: CASSASRGRETQYF.

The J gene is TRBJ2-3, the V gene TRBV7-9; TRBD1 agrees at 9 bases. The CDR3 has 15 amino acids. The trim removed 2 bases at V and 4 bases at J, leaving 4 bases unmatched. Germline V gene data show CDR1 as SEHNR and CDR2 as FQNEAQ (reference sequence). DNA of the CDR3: TGTGCCAGCAGCTTAAGGGGACAGGGTCCAGATACGCAGTATTTT. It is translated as CASSLRGQGPDTQYF.